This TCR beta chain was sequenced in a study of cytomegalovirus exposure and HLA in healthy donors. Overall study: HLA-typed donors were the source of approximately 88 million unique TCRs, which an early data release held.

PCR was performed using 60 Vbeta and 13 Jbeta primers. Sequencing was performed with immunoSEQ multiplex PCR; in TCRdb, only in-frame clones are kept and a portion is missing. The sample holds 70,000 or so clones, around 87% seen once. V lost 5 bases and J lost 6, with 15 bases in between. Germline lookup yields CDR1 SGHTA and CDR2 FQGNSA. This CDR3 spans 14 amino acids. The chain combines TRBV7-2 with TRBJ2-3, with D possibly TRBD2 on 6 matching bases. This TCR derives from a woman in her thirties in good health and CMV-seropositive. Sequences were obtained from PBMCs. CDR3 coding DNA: TGTGCCAGCAGCCCGGGGGTGGGGCCCGATACGCAGTATTTT. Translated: CASSPGVGPDTQYF.